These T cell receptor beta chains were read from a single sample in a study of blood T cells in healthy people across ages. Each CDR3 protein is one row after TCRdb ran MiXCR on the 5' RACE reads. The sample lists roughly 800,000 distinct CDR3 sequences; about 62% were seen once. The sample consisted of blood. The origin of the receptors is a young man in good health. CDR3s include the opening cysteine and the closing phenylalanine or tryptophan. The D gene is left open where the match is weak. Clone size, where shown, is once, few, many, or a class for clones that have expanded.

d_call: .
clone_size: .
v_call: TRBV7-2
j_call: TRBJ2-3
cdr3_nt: TGTGCCAGCAGCTTAGGCGTCGCGGGCACAGATACGCAGTATTTT
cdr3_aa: CASSLGVAGTDTQYF

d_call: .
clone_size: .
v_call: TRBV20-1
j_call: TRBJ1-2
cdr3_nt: TGCAGTGGTACAGGCACTAACTATGGCTACACCTTC
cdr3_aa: CSGTGTNYGYTF

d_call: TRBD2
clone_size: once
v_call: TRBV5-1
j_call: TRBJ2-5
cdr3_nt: TGCGCCAGCAGCCCGGGCCGGACTAGCCGGGAGACCCAGTACTTC
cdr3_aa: CASSPGRTSRETQYF

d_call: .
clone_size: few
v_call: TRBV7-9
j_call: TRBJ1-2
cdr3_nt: TGTGCCAGCGAGGAGTACTATGGCTACACCTTC
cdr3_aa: CASEEYYGYTF

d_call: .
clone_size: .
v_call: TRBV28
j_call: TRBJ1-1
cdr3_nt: TGTGCCAGTGACCGAGTGAACACTGAAGCTTTCTTT
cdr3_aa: CASDRVNTEAFF

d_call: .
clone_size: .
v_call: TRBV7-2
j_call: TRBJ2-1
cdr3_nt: TGTGCCAGCACCAAGGGGACGCCAGGTGAGCAGTTCTTC
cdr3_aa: CASTKGTPGEQFF

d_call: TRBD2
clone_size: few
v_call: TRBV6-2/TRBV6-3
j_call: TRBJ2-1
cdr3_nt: TGTGCCAGCAGTCGCGCGGGGGAAGACAATGAGCAGTTCTTC
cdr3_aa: CASSRAGEDNEQFF

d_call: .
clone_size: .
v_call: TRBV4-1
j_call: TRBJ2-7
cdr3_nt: TGCGCCAGCAGACGACTTCGGCGGGATGACTACGAGCAGTACTTC
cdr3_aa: CASRRLRRDDYEQYF

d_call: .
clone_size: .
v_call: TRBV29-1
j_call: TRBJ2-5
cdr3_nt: TGCAGCGTTGTGGGGGATAGTCAAGGAGCAGAGACCCAGTACTTC
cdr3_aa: CSVVGDSQGAETQYF

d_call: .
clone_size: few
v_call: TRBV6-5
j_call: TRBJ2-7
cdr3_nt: TGTGCCAGCAGTTACTCGTCTCAGGGCTACGAGCAGTACTTC
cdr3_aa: CASSYSSQGYEQYF

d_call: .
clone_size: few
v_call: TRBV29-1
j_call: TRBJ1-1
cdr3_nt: TGCAGCGGTCGACGGTTCGTGAGTGCTGAAGCTTTCTTT
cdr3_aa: CSGRRFVSAEAFF

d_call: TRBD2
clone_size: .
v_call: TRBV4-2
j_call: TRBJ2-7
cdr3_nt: TGTGCCAGCAGCCAAGATCCCCTAGCGGGGGTGTACTTC
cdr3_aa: CASSQDPLAGVYF

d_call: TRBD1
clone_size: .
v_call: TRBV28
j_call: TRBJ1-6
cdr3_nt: TGTGCCAGCATTCCCGGGACAGGAAATTCACCCCTCCACTTT
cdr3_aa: CASIPGTGNSPLHF